This T cell receptor beta chain is from a study of tumor-infiltrating lymphocytes in primary liver carcinoma listed by TCRdb under 2017. Study-wide context: The five patients, three men and two women aged 30 to 69 years, had hepatocellular carcinoma (four) or combined HCC and intrahepatic cholangiocarcinoma (one). The tumors of the five patients were staged as T1-T3 N0M0, with maximum diameters ranging from roughly 4 to 10 cm. Roughly 3.5 to 7.13 million productive TCRbeta reads were obtained per sample, and no significant difference in read depth was found between tissue types. For each liver tumor, the study sampled five regions along with adjacent normal tissue and blood, and applied TCRbeta repertoire sequencing, expression microarrays and whole-exome sequencing. A total of 35 or so specimens from 5 patients, comprising approximately 25 tumor regions, 5 adjacent noncancerous liver tissues and 5 peripheral blood samples, were covered by TCRbeta repertoire sequencing. The roughly 25 tumor region samples were profiled with Agilent mRNA microarrays so that TCRbeta repertoire diversity could be related to the local molecular phenotype. High reproducibility was observed for the technical replicate repertoires, with mean shared-clone rates roughly 0.92 and correlation coefficients above 0.98.

On this clonotype: The specificity of this receptor is unknown. A read error may produce the germline difference seen at one junction end.

General study outcomes and caveats: Only roughly 7-25% of top clones appeared in all five regions of a tumor, which suggests that tumor-infiltrating T cells are spatially heterogeneous. Repertoire overlap was found to be higher between tumor regions (mean roughly 35%) than between tumor-adjacent (around 17%) or tumor-blood (about 14%) pairs, consistent with antigen-driven expansion. Because the samples were bulk and unsorted, CD4+ and CD8+ T cell repertoires could not be compared. Because only the TCR beta chain was sequenced and unpaired alpha chains were not captured, true repertoire diversity is likely underestimated. With just a few patients in the study, the authors point out that the findings should be validated in a larger study. The top 250 clones accounted for a significantly greater share of the repertoire in tumors than in blood (p = 0.039).

Starting from about 550 ng total RNA, TCRbeta-specific cDNA was produced by reverse transcription with a constant-region primer and ProtoScript II reverse transcriptase. Three nested multiplex PCR rounds, following a slightly modified ARM-PCR procedure, were used to build the TCRbeta libraries. Each of the first two PCR rounds ran for around 10 cycles using multiplex TRBV1-TRBV30 forward primers together with a Cbeta reverse primer. Sample barcodes and Illumina adapters were attached in a final 25-cycle PCR using Deep VentR polymerase. Amplicons of 200-500 bp were gel-purified with a QIAquick gel extraction kit before sequencing. An Illumina HiSeq 2500 was used to sequence the TCRbeta amplicons, generating 250-bp paired-end reads. As for the original processing: Quality trimming of reads was performed with Trimmomatic v0.33, and paired reads were merged with FLASH v1.2.11 so that full CDR3 sequences could be recovered. MiGEC v1.2.1b assigned V, D and J germline segments to the rearranged TCRbeta sequences. Clonotype statistics and Shannon-Wiener diversity indices were calculated with VDJtools v1.0.0. Except for diversity analysis, only each sample's 250 most abundant clonotypes were used in subsequent analyses to reduce sampling bias. The raw public data were reprocessed by TCRdb itself: fastp quality trimming at Q25, MiXCR clonotype calling, in-frame beta chains only. Rows are unified per CDR3 protein, each entry keeping the most common DNA and genes. The V and J calls reflect TCRdb's pipeline rather than the authors' work. This sample gives 70,000 to 85,000 distinct CDR3 sequences in total; 70% to 75% of them show up just once. The ten largest account for around 15% of the sample.

The CDR3 runs 12 amino acids, cysteine and phenylalanine included. Of the read, only the CDR3 DNA is kept; its 36 bases are in frame from base 1. CDR1 and CDR2, looked up from the germline V gene, are SQVTM and ANQGSEA. Total RNA and DNA were co-extracted from 20-30 mg of bulk tissue with the AllPrep DNA/RNA mini kit, without cell sorting. Between late 2015 and 2016, 4 or 5 patients in China with histopathologically diagnosed primary liver carcinoma had their tumors surgically resected. At the time of sampling, the patients had chronic HBV infection and had not received any treatment. Each tumor was sampled at five spatially separated regions: the superior, inferior, left-lateral and right-lateral poles and the tumor centre. More than 75% viable tumor cells were found by histology in every tumor sample. Each fresh piece of tumor and adjacent tissue was cut in two, with one half stored in RNAlater at -80 degrees C and the other half sent for histology.

The rearranged segments are TRBV29-1 and TRBJ2-7, with a weak D call of TRBD2 (5 bases match). Sequencing was carried out using liver tumor tissue from sampling region 4. What this sample's cell subset or site label stands for: tumor region T4, right-lateral pole. The TCR originated in a woman aged 55-69 years with primary liver carcinoma and hepatitis B virus infection. The CDR3: CSVEGSFGERFF. The DNA sequence is TGCAGCGTTGAAGGGTCCTTTGGCGAGCGGTTCTTC.